This note documents a single T cell receptor beta chain sequence. No cognate antigen has been identified for it. Base qualities are not recorded, but no much larger clone differs from it by a single base. The data stem from a study of cytomegalovirus exposure and HLA in healthy donors listed by TCRdb under 2017. Some background on the complete study: According to an earlier analysis of a few hundred of the donors, about 180 million T cells yielded over 100 million unique TCR beta sequences and approximately 300 Gb of sequence data. An early release covering some 640 HLA-typed donors comprised approximately 300 gigabases of sequencing data and tens of millions of unique TCR sequences. Of the roughly 400 genotyped donors, 65% to 90% fell in the genetic ancestry cluster associated with self-reported Caucasian donors. The aim of the study was to test whether cataloging public T cell receptors could identify signatures of past pathogen exposure. The study used immunosequencing to profile the T cell repertoires of some 600 subjects and linked those repertoires to cytomegalovirus serostatus. Besides the first cohort of roughly 660 subjects, a separate validation cohort made up of roughly 130 different subjects was used. To predict cytomegalovirus infection status, the study combined high-throughput TCR immunosequencing, statistical association of individual TCRs with disease status, and machine learning. In a later analysis, previously published TCR beta repertoires from 500 to 750 donors were re-analyzed and high-resolution HLA genotyping was added so that TCR occurrence patterns could be studied. In the later analysis, no new phenotypic data were used to find candidate immune exposures; instead, reliance was placed on TCR beta sequences and their occurrence across donors. An earlier analysis of 587 of the donors applied high-throughput TCR beta sequencing to assess whether each TCR beta V gene segment acted as functional or pseudogenic. Donor age, sex, ethnicity and CMV serostatus were compiled together with the repertoire data. A later genetic analysis used genome-wide SNP genotypes for about three fifths of the 666 donors, treating that subset as a discovery cohort. Every discovery cohort repertoire had been produced on one sequencing platform. HLA typing included class I and class II loci at four-digit resolution. The number of donors typed differed by locus, with about 620-630 for A, B, C, DRB1 and DQB1, 522 for DQA1, about 610 for DPA1, and approximately 470 for DPB1. A handful of DR-DQ haplotypes were handled as single units for association and clustering because linkage in the cohort was strong. Among 398 genotyped donors of the cohort, an average of approximately 240,000 unique TCR beta nucleotide sequences were sequenced per donor, roughly a sixth of them non-productive. Results and caveats for the whole study, not just this receptor: In an earlier analysis of about 600 of the donors, most TCR beta V segments appeared in productive rearrangements about 87% or about 30% of the time, broadly matching IMGT annotations. When HLA alleles, especially DR and DQ, strongly co-occurred, attributing TCR associations to individual alleles was difficult. In vitro tests confirmed that a few of the cytomegalovirus-associated TCR beta chains recognize cytomegalovirus antigens. The only immune exposure information available for the cohort was CMV serostatus. Cytomegalovirus status was reported to be diagnosed by the classifier with high specificity and sensitivity in both the original and validation cohorts. At a false discovery rate of 0.05, a later analysis linked fewer than 20,000 TCR beta sequences to specific HLA alleles. Linkage disequilibrium might explain the correlated functional status among segregating V segments, but an unknown experimental factor could not be ruled out. A later analysis found that HLA-associated TCR beta chains were more clonally expanded and had lower generation probabilities than equally common non-associated chains. The authors suggested that the approach could potentially be generalized to other disease states and immunological phenotypes. The presence/absence analyses assumed that sequencing depth was roughly uniform across donors, and that assumption may not be true. The study listed 164 TCR beta chains as associated with cytomegalovirus. In a later analysis, several top co-occurrence clusters were reported to appear linked to parvovirus B19, influenza, CMV and Epstein-Barr virus. The sequencing pipeline was judged likely to have produced a cluster of highly shared sequence variants as a technical artifact. A further reported finding was that TCR beta sequences accurately predicted the HLA-A and HLA-B alleles for most subjects in the first cohort. Most TCR sequences were seen in very few donors, while some public TCRs were found in many individuals. Because counts were too low, roughly 17 rarely observed V segments, including chromosome 9 orphons, were left out of the earlier analysis of some 600 of the donors. The 87-base-pair reads could not distinguish some IMGT-functional V segments, including TRBV6-2 and TRBV6-3, so those segments were excluded. A later analysis found that TCR association rates varied across HLA loci, with DRB1 alleles showing the most associated TCRs and HLA-C alleles the fewest. A later genetic analysis associated a missense DCLRE1C variant with V-gene and J-gene trimming of TCR beta chains, and an independent cohort replicated the association. In a later genetic analysis, fewer N-insertions in productive TCRs were reported among donors in an Asian-associated ancestry cluster than the roughly 710-donor mean. HLA typing was unavailable for some donors at each locus, so association tests used only the typed subset. According to a later analysis, most CMV-associated TCR beta chains appeared to be HLA-restricted, and the HLA associations seemed to be driven largely by CMV exposure. This cohort had only TCR beta chains sequenced, and the lack of alpha or paired-chain data limited which features could be detected.

The cohort was made up of about 670 healthy bone marrow donors. At the time of sampling, all cohort members were nominally healthy, though unrecorded immune exposures were likely present. The donor was CMV seropositive and was included in the group of 250 to 350 seropositive cohort members. Each donor provided a peripheral blood sample, and peripheral blood mononuclear cells were used for TCR beta sequencing. Genomic DNA was extracted from the blood cell samples with the Qiagen DNeasy Blood Extraction Kit. Library preparation employed the immunoSEQ multiplex PCR assay. For the multiplex PCR, a mixture combining 60 forward primers for TCR Vbeta segments and 13 reverse primers for TCR Jbeta segments was used. The CDR3 region of rearranged TCR beta genes was amplified from genomic DNA with a multiplex PCR assay. Amplified TCR beta libraries were sequenced as 87-base-pair reads on the Illumina HiSeq System. Per the source publication's procedure: A later analysis tallied 75 million to 95 million unique TCR beta chains across the 610 or so repertoires, and about 12 million of those chains were shared by two or more donors. A nearest-neighbor algorithm error-corrected the raw reads and collapsed the reads into unique sequences, merging closely related sequences to remove PCR and sequencing errors. To assign V, D and J gene segments, CDR3 sequences were aligned to IMGT reference sequences. Each retained sequence needed at least a six-nucleotide match to both a V gene segment and a J gene segment. Rearrangements were classified as productive when the CDR3 lacked stop codons and remained in frame with V and J, and all other rearrangements were classified as non-productive. Following IMGT convention, CDR3 was defined as the stretch from the second conserved V-encoded cysteine to the conserved J-encoded phenylalanine. Sequences without an unambiguous match to a single V gene segment were excluded from the earlier analysis of about 630 of the donors. An earlier analysis of roughly 590 of the donors called V segments functional above 56.7% productive rearrangements and segregating when the between-donor standard deviation exceeded 5%. A statistical classification framework was built to diagnose cytomegalovirus status from the catalog of TCR beta chain sequences. A later analysis assigned V and J genes by comparing TCR nucleotide sequences with IMGT/GENE-DB human TR gene sequences. A later analysis assigned CDR3 sequences and most-parsimonious VDJ recombination scenarios with the TCRdist pipeline. A later analysis defined each TCR beta chain by its CDR3 amino acid sequence plus V-gene family, and excluded reads lacking a unique V-gene family. In a later analysis, 450 to 600 highly shared, low-generation-probability nucleotide sequences were removed to address suspected cross-contamination and a sequencing artifact. A later analysis calculated a clonal expansion index for each public chain from normalized within-repertoire ranks of inferred template counts. In a later analysis, generation probabilities were computed using a VDJ recombination model fitted to out-of-frame rearrangements, and the results were checked against IGoR. In a later analysis, hypergeometric tests were used to score TCR-TCR, TCR-HLA and TCR-CMV co-occurrence, with a repertoire-size bias correction applied to TCR pairs. To estimate false discovery rates, a later analysis permuted the HLA or CMV assignments 20 times. A later analysis grouped co-occurring TCRs with DBSCAN, adding TCRdist sequence similarity when clustering within HLA-allele-positive subsets. Co-occurrence clustering excluded repertoires with fewer than 30,000 or more than 120,000 public chains, plus five with anomalous nucleotide sharing. TCRdb's version of the immuneACCESS table is confined to in-frame rearrangements and falls short of the full clone set. An unresolved V gene accounts for under half of the shortfall where checked; the remainder is of unknown origin. V and J calls and clone size are copied from that table; D and trimming were computed from the DNA. Within this sample are approximately 120,000 clones, with about 80% of them counted one time only. Together, the top ten hold more than 6% of the sample.

Trimmed from V: 0 bases; trimmed from J: 3 bases; junction bases lacking a gene match: 11. Sequences MRHNA (CDR1) and SNTAGT (CDR2) are obtained from the germline V gene. Measured from the cysteine to the phenylalanine, the CDR3 is 17 residues long. Kept here is only the CDR3 DNA, which spans 51 bases and is read in frame from base 1. The rearranged chain carries TRBV6-4 and TRBJ2-7; TRBD2 matches 7 bases in the middle. Sequences were obtained from PBMCs. The sequence was obtained from a woman in her forties or fifties in good health and CMV-seropositive. The base sequence is TGTGCCAGCAGTGACTCACCCTCAAGTTCTAGCGGCTACGAGCAGTACTTC. Its translation reads: CASSDSPSSSSGYEQYF.